The TCR beta chain under discussion was sequenced for a study of shared clonotypes between healthy human individuals. An even split of each subset's genomic DNA across several immunoSEQ plates was performed. On sorted subsets, replicate PCRs used 150 to 250 ng DNA, or approximately 33,000 T cell genomes. Produced via immunoSEQ multiplex PCR; TCRdb's table is partial and in-frame only. The repertoire holds 2 million or so clones, roughly 96% seen once, with roughly 0.13% in the top ten. Recent vaccinations or acute infections were absent in the healthy HIV-negative adult donors. A CD45RA+ naive subset and a CD45RA-negative memory subset were split from CD4+ cells. The specimen sequenced was naive CD4+ T cells sorted from blood. The subset denotes: CD45RA+ positively selected. This sequence originates from a man younger than 30 in good health.

The CDR3 sequence is CSASLTVQETQYF. CDR3 bases: TGCAGCGCCTCTCTGACAGTACAAGAGACCCAGTACTTC. The rearrangement links TRBV29-1 to TRBJ2-5, with D possibly being TRBD1 (5 bases). Per germline, CDR1 SQVTM and CDR2 ANQGSEA. The CDR3 loop spans 13 amino acids. Trimming took 7 bases from V and 2 from J, leaving 14 bases between them.